The T cell receptor beta chain described here comes from a study of PD-1 blockade in classical Hodgkin lymphoma. Produced via immunoSEQ multiplex PCR; TCRdb's table is partial and in-frame only. The sample includes over 45,000 clones, approximately 73% of them seen just once. The study's findings and limits: Complete responders' diversity at baseline resembled that of newly diagnosed patients. Exclusion was applied to patients who started nivolumab under 1 year after ASCT. The study reported lower baseline TCR diversity in newly diagnosed patients than in healthy donors.

The CDR3 has 11 residues. The germline CDR1 and CDR2 sequences are GTSNPN and SVGIG (reference sequence). V lost 3 bases and J 7 bases, leaving 9 bases between the germline ends. All trial patients relapsed after autologous stem cell transplantation. When best responses were assessed, they were complete response, partial response or progressive disease. This clone was counted between two and nine times. Its antigen is still unknown. The source material was peripheral blood mononuclear cells (PBMCs), sampled before the second cycle of nivolumab. The chain links TRBV30 to TRBJ1-1; no reliable D call. This sequence was found in a human donor with classical Hodgkin lymphoma. Here the CDR3 reads CAWRVSNEAFF. For the CDR3, the DNA is TGTGCCTGGAGGGTGAGCAATGAAGCTTTCTTT.